This entry features one TCR beta chain sequence. The antigen remains unidentified. Looked up from germline, CDR1 is SGHRS and CDR2 is YFSETQ. This CDR3 has 14 amino acids. Germline trimming cut 4 bases from V and 9 bases from J; bases unmatched to any gene: 7. Using immunoSEQ multiplex PCR, the repertoire was profiled, and TCRdb retains in-frame clones only, with some absent. The profile shows 300,000 to 400,000 clones, roughly nine tenths of them singletons. This sample is drawn from a study of Ad26.COV2.S vaccination and SARS-CoV-2 variants. Whole-study findings and limits: Similar non-spike TCR breadth was seen in vaccine and placebo recipients.

The sequence was obtained from a human donor who had recovered from COVID-19. This material consisted of peripheral blood, taken after recovery from COVID-19. This sequence joins TRBV5-1 and TRBJ2-1, with TRBD1 identical over 10 bases. The CDR3: CASSMGQGLGEQFF. In DNA, the CDR3 is TGCGCCAGCAGCATGGGACAGGGGCTGGGTGAGCAGTTCTTC.